What follows are 21 T cell receptor beta chains derived from one specimen sequenced in a study of OX40 agonist ivuxolimab in advanced cancers. Assay: immunoSEQ multiplex PCR; the TCRdb copy retains only in-frame clones and omits some. The sample lists some 42,000 clones, around four fifths occurring once. This specimen consisted of CD4+ or CD8+ T cells sorted from blood, obtained in a trial of the OX40 agonist ivuxolimab. These receptors originate from an adult with an advanced solid tumor such as melanoma, head and neck, liver or kidney cancer.

The V call is TRBV11-2, the J call TRBJ2-7, with TRBD2 identical over 7 bases. The CDR3 length is 14 residues. Germline values: CDR1 SGHAT, CDR2 FQNNGV. Unmatched junction bases numbered 4, after V lost 1 base and J lost 4 bases. As DNA, the CDR3 is TGTGCCAGCAGCTTAGTTGGCGGGAGTTACGAGCAGTACGTC. Its translation is CASSLVGGSYEQYV.

The chain recombines TRBV5-1 with TRBJ2-3, with 10 bases that match TRBD1. V shed 0 bases and J 1 base; nucleotides not matched to a gene: 2. Germline loops: CDR1 SGHRS, CDR2 YFSETQ. The CDR3 has 16 residues. CDR3 in amino acids: CASSLAGTGGTDTQYF. CDR3 nucleotides: TGCGCCAGCAGCTTGGCGGGGACAGGGGGCACAGATACGCAGTATTTT.

V and J are TRBV14 and TRBJ2-3, with D perhaps TRBD1 (6 bases). CDR1 and CDR2 from the germline V gene are SGHDN and FVKESK. Trimming cost V 1 base and J 2 bases, with 19 bases left between them. The CDR3 totals 18 residues. The CDR3 DNA reads TGTGCCAGCAGCCAAGCCCTGACAGGTCTACCTCTCACAGATACGCAGTATTTT. Its protein product is CASSQALTGLPLTDTQYF.

The rearrangement uses TRBV2 and TRBJ1-2; no firm D call. Germline CDR1 SNHLY, CDR2 FYNNEI. Trimming removed 7 bases from V and 0 bases from J, with 12 bases in between. This CDR3 contains 14 residues. The CDR3 spells CASTSARTNYGYTF. CDR3 nucleotides: TGTGCCAGCACTAGCGCGCGGACTAACTATGGCTACACCTTC.

CDR3 sequence (DNA): TGTGCCAGCAGCTCCCGGGGGACAGCCTTAGAGCAGTACTTC. It yields the protein CASSSRGTALEQYF. The V gene is TRBV9, the J gene TRBJ2-7; TRBD1 is a possible D gene (7 bases). V was pared by 4 bases and J by 7 bases, with 18 bases between. CDR1 is SGDLS and CDR2 is YYNGEE in the germline V gene. The CDR3 loop spans 14 amino acids.

Regarding this clone: This specimen includes other DNA sequences encoding the same CDR3. The genes are TRBV6-5 and TRBJ2-7, with D possibly being TRBD1 or TRBD2 (6 bases each). Trimming removed 0 bases at V and 6 bases at J, with 12 bases between. The CDR3 loop spans 14 amino acids. Germline CDR1 reads MNHEY; CDR2 reads SVGAGI. The CDR3 region is CASSYSVGGGEQYV. CDR3 coding DNA: TGTGCCAGCAGTTACTCGGTCGGAGGGGGCGAGCAGTACGTC.

The chain couples TRBV11-3 to TRBJ1-1, with 8 bases aligning to TRBD1. The CDR3 contains 16 residues. CDR1 is SGHNT, CDR2 YENEEA, per germline. V lost 0 bases, J lost 1 base, and 4 bases stayed unmatched. CDR3 coding DNA: TGTGCCAGCAGCTTAGAATTGACAGGGGCGAACACTGAAGCTTTCTTT. Its protein product is CASSLELTGANTEAFF.

The chain employs TRBV27 and TRBJ1-2, with TRBD1 matching over 9 bases. The V segment lost 2 bases and the J segment 7 bases; nucleotides outside the gene matches: 11. Germline loops: CDR1 MNHEY, CDR2 SMNVEV (reference sequence). This CDR3 is built from 16 residues. CDR3 loop: CASSLIPGQGFGGYTF. The DNA for the CDR3 is TGTGCCAGCAGTTTAATACCGGGACAGGGTTTTGGTGGCTACACCTTC.

Written as DNA, the CDR3 is TGTGCCAGCAGTGGACAGATGAACACTGAAGCTTTCTTT. The encoded protein is CASSGQMNTEAFF. V and J are TRBV2 and TRBJ1-1, with D tentatively TRBD1 (5 bases). Germline lookup yields CDR1 SNHLY and CDR2 FYNNEI. The CDR3 extends over 13 amino acids. V gave up 4 bases and J gave up 0 bases, with 6 bases separating them. Based on the CDR3 plus reference TRBV2 and TRBJ1-1, the full variable domain is EPEVTQTPSHQVTQMGQEVILRCVPISNHLYFYWYRQILGQKVEFLVSFYNNEISEKSEIFDDQFSVERPDGSNFTLKIRSTKLEDSAMYFCASSGQMNTEAFFGQGTRLTVV.

The rearrangement uses TRBV15 and TRBJ1-5, with D unresolved. This CDR3 has 14 residues. The V and J ends lost 4 bases and 0 bases respectively, with 7 bases between them. The germline CDR1 and CDR2 sequences are LNHNV and YYDKDF (reference sequence). CDR3 nucleotides: TGTGCCACCAGCACAGGATATAGCAATCAGCCCCAGCATTTT. This encodes CATSTGYSNQPQHF. The full variable domain, with the rest looked up from reference TRBV15 and TRBJ1-5, is DAMVIQNPRYQVTQFGKPVTLSCSQTLNHNVMYWYQQKSSQAPKLLFHYYDKDFNNEADTPDNFQSRRPNTSFCFLDIRSPGLGDTAMYLCATSTGYSNQPQHFGDGTRLSIL.

V and J are TRBV11-2 and TRBJ2-1; no definite D call. The CDR3 loop spans 13 amino acids. Trimming shortened V by 0 bases and J by 3 bases, and 3 bases separated the two germline ends. Germline lookup yields CDR1 SGHAT and CDR2 FQNNGV. The chain's CDR3 is CASSLELYNEQFF. The CDR3 coding sequence is TGTGCCAGCAGCTTAGAGCTCTACAATGAGCAGTTCTTC.

V usage is TRBV7-2 and J usage is TRBJ2-2, with D unclear. The germline V gene encodes CDR1 SGHTA and CDR2 FQGNSA. The CDR3 loop spans 12 amino acids. Between the trimmed V and J ends, which lost 5 bases and 6 bases, there was a span of 7 bases. CDR3 protein: CASSRNAGELFF. The CDR3 nucleotides are TGTGCCAGCAGCCGTAATGCCGGGGAGCTGTTTTTT.

The chain recombines TRBV11-3 with TRBJ1-1; tentatively, D is TRBD1 (5 bases). CDR1 is SGHNT, CDR2 YENEEA, per germline. The CDR3 totals 13 residues. Trimming shortened V by 0 bases and J by 5 bases, and 7 bases separated the two germline ends. CDR3 nucleotides: TGTGCCAGCAGCTTAGAGGGGGGGACTGAAGCTTTCTTT. Translation gives CASSLEGGTEAFF. Together with reference TRBV11-3 and TRBJ1-1, the CDR3 gives the full variable domain: EAGVVQSPRYKIIEKKQPVAFWCNPISGHNTLYWYLQNLGQGPELLIRYENEEAVDDSQLPKDRFSAERLKGVDSTLKIQPAELGDSAVYLCASSLEGGTEAFFGQGTRLTVV.

The rearrangement links TRBV18 to TRBJ2-1, with D possibly being TRBD2 (5 bases). CDR1 KGHSH and CDR2 LQKENI come from the germline V gene. The CDR3 extends over 18 amino acids. V was shortened by 4 bases and J by 0 bases, with 19 bases between the two germline ends. The CDR3: CASSLYYLAQSSYNEQFF. The CDR3 DNA follows: TGTGCCAGCTCACTCTACTATTTAGCGCAAAGCTCCTACAATGAGCAGTTCTTC. The complete variable domain, with remaining parts taken from reference TRBV18 and TRBJ2-1, reads NAGVMQNPRHLVRRRGQEARLRCSPMKGHSHVYWYRQLPEEGLKFMVYLQKENIIDESGMPKERFSAEFPKEGPSILRIQQVVRGDSAAYFCASSLYYLAQSSYNEQFFGPGTRLTVL.

The rearrangement joins TRBV9 to TRBJ1-2; 7 bases line up with TRBD1. In germline, CDR1 is SGDLS, CDR2 YYNGEE. Trimming removed 3 bases from V and 3 bases from J; junction bases left unmatched: 5. This CDR3 spans 14 amino acids. The CDR3 sequence: CASSAYRGDYGYTF. CDR3 DNA sequence: TGTGCCAGCAGCGCCTACAGGGGTGACTATGGCTACACCTTC.

The chain recombines TRBV30 with TRBJ2-7; 9 nucleotides agree with TRBD1. The V gene's germline CDR1 is GTSNPN and CDR2 SVGIG (reference sequence). Germline trimming cut 3 bases from V and 7 bases from J; bases unmatched to any gene: 13. The length of the CDR3 is 15 residues. The CDR3 spells CAWSSNRDRVVEQYF. The CDR3 nucleotides read TGTGCCTGGAGCTCCAACCGGGACAGGGTGGTAGAGCAGTACTTC.

The CDR3 here is CASSPGTGSNYEQYF. Here the CDR3 DNA reads TGTGCCAGCTCACCCGGGACAGGATCTAACTACGAGCAGTACTTC. The genes are TRBV18 and TRBJ2-7, with 8 bases matching TRBD1. Looked up from germline, CDR1 is KGHSH and CDR2 is LQKENI. This CDR3 contains 15 residues. V dropped 3 bases and J dropped 3; count of bases not matched to a gene: 7.

This clone was detected only a few times. The CDR3 here is CASSGAVEGVWGYTF. CDR3 in DNA: TGTGCCAGCAGTGGAGCTGTTGAGGGGGTTTGGGGCTACACCTTC. The chain has TRBV25-1 and TRBJ1-2, with a possible D match to TRBD1 (6 bases). This CDR3 has 15 amino acids. V dropped 4 bases and J dropped 8 bases, with 20 bases sitting between them. Germline assignment: CDR1 MGHDK and CDR2 SYGVNS.

The chain carries TRBV5-6 and TRBJ1-2, with a weak D call TRBD1 (6 bases). Trimming shortened V by 4 bases and J by 5 bases, and 12 bases separated the two germline ends. The CDR3 contains 13 residues. Per germline, CDR1 SGHDT and CDR2 YYEEEE. The CDR3, as DNA: TGTGCCAGCAGCCCCAGGGGAGGGTATGGCTACACCTTC. As protein: CASSPRGGYGYTF.

The chain couples TRBV11-2 to TRBJ1-4; D might be TRBD1 (5 bases). This CDR3 comprises 15 residues. Trimming removed 3 bases at V and 5 bases at J, with 13 bases between. Germline V gene lookup returns CDR1 SGHAT and CDR2 FQNNGV. CDR3 in amino acids: CASSFYAGENEKLFF. For the CDR3, the DNA is TGTGCCAGCAGCTTTTACGCGGGGGAAAATGAAAAACTGTTTTTT.

This chain uses TRBV7-8 with TRBJ1-1; no clear D. The V end lost 3 bases, the J end lost 2 bases, and 7 bases lay between the germline ends. CDR3 length equals 13 residues. Per the germline V gene, CDR1 is SGHVS and CDR2 is FQNEAQ. The CDR3 nucleotides read TGTGCCAGCAGCTTCTTAGAAAACACTGAAGCTTTCTTT. Encoded protein: CASSFLENTEAFF.